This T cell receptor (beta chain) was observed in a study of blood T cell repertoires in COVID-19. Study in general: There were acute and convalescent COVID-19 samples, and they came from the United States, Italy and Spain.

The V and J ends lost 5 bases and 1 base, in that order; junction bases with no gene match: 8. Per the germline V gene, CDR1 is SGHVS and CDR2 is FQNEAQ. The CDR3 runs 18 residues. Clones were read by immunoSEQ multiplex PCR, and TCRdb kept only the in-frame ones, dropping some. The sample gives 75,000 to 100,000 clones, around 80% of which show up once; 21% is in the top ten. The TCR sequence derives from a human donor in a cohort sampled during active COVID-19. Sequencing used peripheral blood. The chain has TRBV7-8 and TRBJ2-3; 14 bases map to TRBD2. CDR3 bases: TGTGCCAGCAGCCGAGTGACTAGCGGGGGGGCCGGCACAGATACGCAGTATTTT. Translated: CASSRVTSGGAGTDTQYF.